This is a list of T cell receptor beta chains from one sample in a study of blood T cell repertoires in COVID-19. Generated by immunoSEQ multiplex PCR, the TCRdb table keeps only in-frame clones and is missing some. The sample shows about 180,000 clones, 70% to 90% of them seen only once. Material for sequencing was peripheral blood. The receptors derive from a man aged 40-49 years with active or convalescent COVID-19. CDR3s include the opening cysteine and the closing phenylalanine or tryptophan. Each record gives: J gene, V gene, clone size, D gene, CDR3 DNA, CDR3 protein. D genes are given only for firm matches. Size tells how often a clone was seen (once, few, many) or the class of an expanded clone, and some rows leave it out.

>TRBJ1-5|TRBV6-5|-|-
TGTGCCAGCAGTTACGCTCGGGGGGCTGCTGTAGCCCAGCATTTT
CASSYARGAAVAQHF
>TRBJ2-2|TRBV24-1|-|TRBD1
TGTGCCACCAGTGATTTGAACAGGGGCATCGCGAACACCGGGGAGCTGTTTTTT
CATSDLNRGIANTGELFF
>TRBJ2-7|TRBV5-1|-|-
TGCGCCAGCAGCTTGGCCTCGGGGTACGAGCAGTACTTC
CASSLASGYEQYF
>TRBJ1-6|TRBV7-3|once|-
TGTGCCAGCAGCTTAGTACCGGGAGGAGATTCACCCCTCCACTTT
CASSLVPGGDSPLHF
>TRBJ2-1|TRBV10-1|-|TRBD2
TGCGCCAGCTACGGGGCGGGGACTACCTACAATGAGCAGTTCTTC
CASYGAGTTYNEQFF
>TRBJ1-1|TRBV27|-|TRBD1
TGTGCCAGCAGTTTGCAGGGGGCGGGTGAAGCTTTCTTT
CASSLQGAGEAFF
>TRBJ1-2|TRBV28|-|-
TGTGCCAGCGGCCAGAGGGGGGGACTGTGGGGTGGCTACACCTTC
CASGQRGGLWGGYTF
>TRBJ2-2|TRBV7-2|-|TRBD2
TGTGCCAGCAGCGTCCTCGGGGGGGCGCCCGGGGAGCTGTTTTTT
CASSVLGGAPGELFF
>TRBJ1-5|TRBV4-1|-|TRBD1
TGCGCCAGCACCCGGACGCCGGGACAGCCTAATAGCAATCAGCCCCAGCATTTT
CASTRTPGQPNSNQPQHF
>TRBJ1-1|TRBV19|-|TRBD1
TGTGCCAGTAGTAGGACAGGAAACACTGAAGCTTTCTTT
CASSRTGNTEAFF
>TRBJ2-2|TRBV18|-|TRBD2
TGTGCCAGCTCACCCTCCGGGACTAGCGGGGGAACCGGGGAGCTGTTTTTT
CASSPSGTSGGTGELFF
>TRBJ1-1|TRBV6-2/TRBV6-3|few|-
TGTGCCAGCAGTTTCGCCTATACAGAGCCCAACACTGAAGCTTTCTTT
CASSFAYTEPNTEAFF
>TRBJ1-2|TRBV5-1|-|-
TGCGCCAGCAGCTTGGACCAGGGGCGCCTTTATGGCTACACCTTC
CASSLDQGRLYGYTF
>TRBJ1-2|TRBV27|few|TRBD1
TGTGCCAGCAGCCGGACAGGGACCGCCTATGGCTACACCTTC
CASSRTGTAYGYTF
>TRBJ1-2|TRBV2|-|-
TGTGCCAGCAGTGCATTGTCTTACAGGCTGGGCTATGGCTACACCTTC
CASSALSYRLGYGYTF
>TRBJ1-5|TRBV28|once|-
TGTGCCAGCTGCAGAAATCGCAATCAGCCCCAGCATTTT
CASCRNRNQPQHF
>TRBJ1-6|TRBV30|-|-
TGTGCCTGGAGCCCGCCCCCAGATAATTCACCCCTCCACTTT
CAWSPPPDNSPLHF
>TRBJ2-5|TRBV7-9|-|-
TGTGCCAGCAGCCTTGACACCCTGGGGACCCAGTACTTC
CASSLDTLGTQYF
>TRBJ2-5|TRBV6-5|-|TRBD2
TGTGCCAGCATGCGGCTAGCGGGGGGGCGAGAGACCCAGTACTTC
CASMRLAGGRETQYF
>TRBJ2-1|TRBV29-1|-|TRBD1
TGCAGCGTTACAGGGGGCATTAATGAGCAGTTCTTC
CSVTGGINEQFF
>TRBJ2-3|TRBV7-2|-|-
TGTGCCAGCAGCTTAGTAGGGGCTACAGATACGCAGTATTTT
CASSLVGATDTQYF
>TRBJ1-1|TRBV5-1|-|-
TGCGCCAGCAGCTTGGACTCGAACACTGAAGCTTTCTTT
CASSLDSNTEAFF
>TRBJ1-2|TRBV11-2|-|-
TGTGCCAGCAGCGTAGAAATAAACTATGGCTACACCTTC
CASSVEINYGYTF
>TRBJ1-5|TRBV15|once|-
TGTGCCACCAGCAGAGATTTTAGACAGTTGCCCCAGCATTTT
CATSRDFRQLPQHF
>TRBJ1-6|TRBV10-2|-|-
TGCGCCAGCAGTACGGGAGGTCGAAATTCACCCCTCCACTTT
CASSTGGRNSPLHF
>TRBJ1-5|TRBV5-1|-|-
TGCGCCAGCAGCCCCCAGGGGTCGTATAGCAATCAGCCCCAGCATTTT
CASSPQGSYSNQPQHF
>TRBJ2-3|TRBV11-3|once|-
TGTGCCAGCAGCCCGAGATCATTTCCAGATACGCAGTATTTT
CASSPRSFPDTQYF
>TRBJ1-2|TRBV30|-|-
TGTGCCTGGAGCCGACAGAGCTATGGCTACACCTTC
CAWSRQSYGYTF
>TRBJ2-2|TRBV24-1|-|TRBD2
TGTGCCACCAGTGATTGGGGGGGGGCGAACACCGGGGAGCTGTTTTTT
CATSDWGGANTGELFF
>TRBJ1-3|TRBV5-1|-|-
TGCGCCAGCAGACCGGTAGGGGTAAATGGAAACACCATATATTTT
CASRPVGVNGNTIYF
>TRBJ1-6|TRBV5-1|-|-
TGCGCCAGCAGCTTGGATCCCCTTAATTCACCCCTCCACTTT
CASSLDPLNSPLHF
>TRBJ2-1|TRBV1|-|-
TGCACCAGCAGCCAAGACCACCGGGGACTAGCGGGGGGCCACTCCTACAATGAGCAGTTCTTC
CTSSQDHRGLAGGHSYNEQFF
>TRBJ2-2|TRBV13|-|-
TGTGCCAGCAGCTTCCCCCAGGGGGAGCTGTTTTTT
CASSFPQGELFF
>TRBJ2-5|TRBV3-1/TRBV3-2|-|-
TGTGCCAGCAGCCATCGCGTTGCCGAGACCCAGTACTTC
CASSHRVAETQYF
>TRBJ1-6|TRBV5-8|-|-
TGTGCCAGCAGCTTGGGGCGGGATAATTCACCCCTCCACTTT
CASSLGRDNSPLHF
>TRBJ2-6|TRBV6-5|-|TRBD1
TGTGCCAGCAGTTCAGGGACAGGGACTGGGGCCAACGTCCTGACTTTC
CASSSGTGTGANVLTF
>TRBJ1-1|TRBV4-1|-|TRBD1
TGCGCCAGCAGTCCGGGACAGGGGCACACTGAAGCTTTCTTT
CASSPGQGHTEAFF
>TRBJ1-2|TRBV3-1/TRBV3-2|-|-
TGTGCCAGCAGCCAAGATTATGATGCGGGTAATGGCTACACCTTC
CASSQDYDAGNGYTF
>TRBJ2-7|TRBV27|-|TRBD1
TGTGCCAGCAGTTTCCGGACAGGGGGCGCGGACGAGCAGTACTTC
CASSFRTGGADEQYF
>TRBJ1-5|TRBV19|-|TRBD1
TGTGCCAGCGGCCGGGACAGGGGAGGCAATCAGCCCCAGCATTTT
CASGRDRGGNQPQHF
>TRBJ1-1|TRBV18|few|TRBD1
TGTGCCAGCTCCTCGACAGGGCCGGGCACTGAAGCTTTCTTT
CASSSTGPGTEAFF
>TRBJ2-7|TRBV7-2|once|TRBD2
TGTGCCAGCAGCGATGGGACTAGCGACTACGAGCAGTACTTC
CASSDGTSDYEQYF
>TRBJ2-5|TRBV2|-|-
TGTGCCAGCCTTTCTATATTTCAAGAGACCCAGTACTTC
CASLSIFQETQYF
>TRBJ1-5|TRBV6-5|-|-
TGTGCCAGCAGACAGACCCAGGTGGGGCCCCAGCATTTT
CASRQTQVGPQHF
>TRBJ1-2|TRBV25-1|-|-
TGTGCCAGCAGTTTCTCGGACAGCTATGGCTACACCTTC
CASSFSDSYGYTF
>TRBJ1-2|TRBV30|-|-
TGTGCCTGGAGCGACATTGGAGGCTTTAACTATGGCTACACCTTC
CAWSDIGGFNYGYTF
>TRBJ1-1|TRBV29-1|once|-
TGCAGCGTTGAACCGCCAGGGATCACTGAAGCTTTCTTT
CSVEPPGITEAFF
>TRBJ2-5|TRBV15|few|TRBD1
TGTGCCACCAGCAGAGAGGGACCGGGACAGGGGGAGACCCAGTACTTC
CATSREGPGQGETQYF
>TRBJ2-1|TRBV11-2|-|TRBD2
TGTGCCAGCACGGGAGCGGGGGGGCGAGGGGAGCAGTTCTTC
CASTGAGGRGEQFF
>TRBJ1-1|TRBV6-6|-|-
TGTGCCAGCAGGTCCCCAAGGGAGAGGGCTGAAGCTTTCTTT
CASRSPRERAEAFF
>TRBJ2-6|TRBV19|-|-
TGTGCCAGTAGTATAGGGGTGAGGGACGTCCTGACTTTC
CASSIGVRDVLTF
>TRBJ1-1|TRBV5-1|-|-
TGCGCCAGCAGAGTAGACAGGCTTCGTTCTAACACTGAAGCTTTCTTT
CASRVDRLRSNTEAFF
>TRBJ1-1|TRBV6-5|-|-
TGTGCCAGCAGGTCCATGCGGGGGGGAGGCACTGAAGCTTTCTTT
CASRSMRGGGTEAFF
>TRBJ1-6|TRBV9|-|-
TGTGCCAGCAGCGTACAAACAGGGAATTCACCCCTCCACTTT
CASSVQTGNSPLHF
>TRBJ1-2|TRBV10-3|-|TRBD1
TGTGCCATCAGTGAAACAGGGGACCCAGCTAACTATGGCTACACCTTC
CAISETGDPANYGYTF
>TRBJ1-5|TRBV18|-|TRBD1
TGTGCCAGCTCACCACCCGGGACAGCGAATAGCAATCAGCCCCAGCATTTT
CASSPPGTANSNQPQHF
>TRBJ1-2|TRBV28|-|-
TGTGCCAGCAGTTTACAAACTAACTATGGCTACACCTTC
CASSLQTNYGYTF